This T cell receptor (beta chain) was identified during a study of cytomegalovirus exposure and HLA in healthy donors. Study findings and constraints: As was reported, the classifier diagnosed cytomegalovirus status with high specificity and sensitivity. In vitro, a few CMV-associated chains proved specific for CMV antigens. Cytomegalovirus-associated status was assigned to 150 to 200 TCR beta chains. According to a subsequent analysis, TCR clusters from the first cohort were inclined to appear together in the 100 to 150 validation repertoires.

Looked up from germline, CDR1 is LGHNA and CDR2 is YSLEER. The germline V and J ends were trimmed by 1 base and 2 bases, with 8 bases remaining between them. The CDR3 sequence is 14 residues long. Profiled with immunoSEQ multiplex PCR; TCRdb holds only in-frame clones, not every one. The repertoire holds hundreds of thousands of clones, with approximately 90% as singletons. Regarding this clone: The antigen remains undetermined.

The source material was PBMCs. The TCR was taken from a man between 18 and 29 years old in good health and CMV-seronegative. The J gene is TRBJ1-1, the V gene TRBV4-3; TRBD1 might be the D (6 bases). The CDR3 bases are TGCGCCAGCAGCCAAGGGACAGTTAACACTGAAGCTTTCTTT. Amino acid sequence: CASSQGTVNTEAFF.